The 3 T cell receptor beta chains in this list originate from one sample, sequenced in a study of T cells in Graves' hyperthyroidism and ophthalmopathy. The investigators amplified TCR beta CDR3 regions from RNA transcripts. An initial round of RT-PCR targeting the TCR CDR3 relied on the HTBI primer set. MiXCR was run by TCRdb on the multiplex PCR reads, yielding one entry per CDR3 protein. The table lists some 600,000 distinct CDR3 sequences, 46% of them singletons. Sequences were obtained from peripheral blood or thyroid tissue (not recorded which). These TCRs come from a woman under 30 with Graves' hyperthyroidism.

This clonotype appeared a single time. The chain uses TRBV20-1 and TRBJ1-4, with a weak D call TRBD1 (5 bases). The CDR3 totals 17 residues. Germline CDR1 reads DFQATT; CDR2 reads SNEGSKA (reference sequence). Trimming removed 6 bases from V and 0 bases from J, with 20 bases in between. This chain's CDR3 is CSAFGEGWPATNEKLFF. The CDR3 DNA reads as TGCAGTGCCTTCGGTGAGGGGTGGCCTGCAACTAATGAAAAACTGTTTTTT.

This clonotype was seen at least ten times. CDR3 in amino acids: CSARQNRGGYGYTF. The CDR3 DNA follows: TGCAGTGCTAGGCAGAACAGGGGTGGCTATGGCTACACCTTC. This chain joins TRBV20-1 and TRBJ1-2, with 7 bases lining up with TRBD1. Germline values: CDR1 DFQATT, CDR2 SNEGSKA (reference sequence). Germline trimming cut 3 bases from V and 4 bases from J; bases unmatched to any gene: 8. This CDR3 is 14 amino acids long.

The chain is built from TRBV20-1 and TRBJ2-7; 11 positions match TRBD2. J lost 3 bases, V lost 1 base, and 2 bases had no gene match. The CDR3 is made up of 14 amino acids. Germline V gene lookup returns CDR1 DFQATT and CDR2 SNEGSKA (reference sequence). CDR3 DNA: TGCAGTGCTAGAGCAACTAGCGGGGGCTACGAGCAGTACTTC. Protein sequence: CSARATSGGYEQYF.